One and the same sample provided the 26 T cell receptor beta chains below, sequenced in a study of tumor and adjacent non-tumor tissue in lung cancer. Three rounds of nested PCR, following a modified ARM-PCR protocol, produced the TCRbeta library. TCRdb passed the multiplex PCR reads through MiXCR, listing each CDR3 protein once. The sample lists 91,000 or so distinct CDR3 sequences, approximately 65% seen once, with approximately 16% in the top ten. This sample's RNA came from whole unsorted tissue. Input material: lung tumor tissue. Receptors originate from a man between 60 and 70 years old with non-small cell lung cancer.

Notes on this clonotype: Since a much larger clone is just one base distant, this may be a read error. The rearrangement links TRBV28 to TRBJ2-7; 9 nucleotides align to TRBD2. Germline CDR1 is MDHEN and CDR2 is SYDVKM. V trimming: 7 bases; J trimming: 5 bases; junction bases outside the gene matches: 12. The CDR3 is made up of 15 amino acids. CDR3 DNA: TGTGCCAGCAATCGCCGGGCTAGCGGGGTGAACGAGCAGTACTTC. This translates into CASNRRASGVNEQYF.

As to this clonotype: A clone one base away is much larger, so this may be a read error. The chain uses TRBV12-3 or TRBV12-4 and TRBJ2-3; TRBD2 agrees at 9 bases. The CDR3 contains 15 residues. CDR3 in DNA: TGTGCCGGCAGTTTGCGACTAGCGGGCACAGATACGCAGTATTTT. It translates to CAGSLRLAGTDTQYF.

Relative to its sample, this clonotype is medium-sized. The rearrangement uses TRBV6-1 and TRBJ1-2; 7 bases match TRBD1. Germline V lookup: CDR1 MNHNS, CDR2 SASEGT. V was pared by 6 bases and J by 0 bases, with 4 bases of the junction left unmatched. This CDR3 is built from 14 residues. The CDR3 region has the DNA TGTGCCAGCAGCCGACAGGGTGCTAACTATGGCTACACCTTC. Amino acids: CASSRQGANYGYTF.

About this clonotype itself: A junction boundary mismatches the germline segment, possibly from a read error. V usage is TRBV29-1 and J usage is TRBJ2-5, with 12 bases lining up with TRBD1. CDR3 size: 14 residues. Germline V lookup: CDR1 SQVTM, CDR2 ANQGSEA. CDR3 loop: CSVRGQGAFESQYF. In nucleotides, the CDR3 is TGCAGCGTTAGGGGACAGGGGGCTTTTGAGAGCCAGTACTTC.

The genes are TRBV23-1 and TRBJ1-2, with 7 bases that match TRBD1. TRBV23-1 is an ORF, with its function uncertain. CDR3 length: 15 amino acids. CDR3: CAAVNHRGANYGYTF. CDR3 nucleotide sequence: TGCGCAGCAGTAAATCACAGGGGAGCTAACTATGGCTACACCTTC.

With respect to this clonotype: The junction differs from germline at one of its ends, possibly a read error. The V call is TRBV11-1, the J call TRBJ1-1, with D uncertain. CDR3 length: 17 residues. The germline V gene has CDR1 SGHAT and CDR2 FQDESV (reference sequence). CDR3 sequence: CASGLFSYSTVNTEAFF. For the CDR3, the DNA is TGTGCCAGCGGCTTATTCAGTTACAGCACAGTTAACACTGAAGCTTTCTTT.

This clonotype was seen just once. V gene TRBV4-2 combines with J gene TRBJ2-1, with D perhaps TRBD1 (5 bases). The CDR3 has 11 residues. The germline V gene has CDR1 LGHNA and CDR2 YNFKEQ. CDR3 nucleotides: TGTAACAGCAGCTCAGGGTTTGAGCAGTTCTTC. Amino acid sequence: CNSSSGFEQFF.

Note on this clonotype: A much larger clone differs from this one at a single base, so this may be a read error. The V and J genes are TRBV28 and TRBJ2-6, with 11 nucleotides matching TRBD1. Germline CDR1 reads MDHEN; CDR2 reads SYDVKM. The CDR3 runs 17 residues. The CDR3 DNA sequence: TGTGCCAGTAAGGGGACAGGGGGTTTAGCTGGGACCAACGTCCTGACTTTC. Encoded protein: CASKGTGGLAGTNVLTF.

This chain uses TRBV6-1 with TRBJ1-5; no reliable D call. The closer fit of TRBJ2-3 to the DNA end suggests the J call may be wrong. The CDR3 covers 15 residues. The V gene's germline CDR1 is MNHNS and CDR2 SASEGT. The CDR3, as DNA: TGTGCCAGCAGTGCCACAAAGGGAAGCGATCAGCCCCAGTATTTT. It is translated as CASSATKGSDQPQYF.

A note on this clonotype: The conserved closing phenylalanine or tryptophan is absent in this CDR3, likely reflecting a read error. The rearrangement joins TRBV12-3 or TRBV12-4 to TRBJ2-7; 11 positions agree with TRBD1. The V and J ends lost 9 bases and 5 bases, in that order; junction bases with no gene match: 9. CDR3 length: 14 residues. CDR3 protein: CARRGTGGTHEQYY. The DNA for the CDR3 is TGTGCCAGAAGAGGGACAGGGGGTACCCACGAGCAGTACTAC.

This clonotype was detected only once. The chain joins TRBV5-4 to TRBJ1-1; no definite D call. V was shortened by 9 bases and J by 7 bases, with 19 bases between the two germline ends. CDR1 and CDR2 from the germline V gene are SGHNT and YYREEE (reference sequence). The CDR3 length is 13 residues. CDR3 in amino acids: CANILGGLGEAFF. Written as DNA, the CDR3 is TGTGCCAACATCTTGGGAGGATTAGGTGAAGCTTTCTTT.

Comment on this clonotype: One end of the junction is discordant with germline, which a read error may explain. The V and J genes are TRBV11-2 and TRBJ2-2; 14 bases align to TRBD2. Germline CDR1 SGHAT, CDR2 FQNNGV. There are 18 residues in the CDR3. The CDR3 sequence is CASSSGLAGATSTGELFF. In nucleotides, the CDR3 is TGTGCCAGCAGCTCGGGACTAGCGGGAGCGACGAGCACGGGGGAGCTGTTTTTC.

About this clonotype itself: One end of the junction fails to match germline, which may point to a read error. V and J are TRBV28 and TRBJ2-7; D possibly uses TRBD1 or TRBD2 (5 bases each). Germline CDR1 is MDHEN and CDR2 is SYDVKM. CDR3 size: 14 residues. This CDR3 reads CTSKKGTGDYEQYF. The CDR3 nucleotides are TGTACCAGCAAAAAAGGCACAGGTGACTACGAGCAATACTTC.

The chain carries TRBV29-1 and TRBJ2-1, with D perhaps matching TRBD1 (6 bases). Trimming pared 7 bases from V and 7 bases from J, leaving 11 bases between. Looked up from germline, CDR1 is SQVTM and CDR2 is ANQGSEA. CDR3 size: 11 residues. The DNA for the CDR3 is TGCAGCGACAGGGTTGTGAATGAGCAGTTCTTC. This gives the protein CSDRVVNEQFF.

Details on this clonotype: An end of the junction does not agree with germline; a read error may underlie this. The chain uses TRBV12-3 or TRBV12-4 and TRBJ1-1; D not resolved. The CDR3 extends over 14 amino acids. The CDR3 is CASSPRSMNTDAFF. The CDR3 DNA is TGTGCCAGCAGTCCTCGCTCAATGAACACTGATGCTTTCTTT.

The table lists this clonotype with many counts. The chain employs TRBV7-2 and TRBJ2-5; D unclear. The V end was cut by 3 bases, the J end by 1 base, with 0 bases between. The CDR3 covers 11 residues. Germline CDR1 SGHTA, CDR2 FQGNSA. DNA of the CDR3: TGTGCCAGCAGCTTCCAAGAGACCCAGTACTTC. The encoded protein is CASSFQETQYF.

This clonotype showed up many times. The chain is built from TRBV20-1 and TRBJ1-5; D remains ambiguous. The CDR3 consists of 14 residues. Per the germline V gene, CDR1 is DFQATT and CDR2 is SNEGSKA (reference sequence). V was clipped by 0 bases and J by 3 bases, with 9 bases between them. The CDR3: CSARDPGDNQPQHF. DNA for the CDR3: TGCAGTGCTAGAGATCCGGGAGACAATCAGCCCCAGCATTTT.

In its sample, this clonotype was seen many times. Possible read error: a much larger clone is one base away. The rearrangement uses TRBV11-2 and TRBJ2-1; 11 bases fit TRBD2. Germline V gives CDR1 SGHAT, CDR2 FQNNGV. Trimming at V came to 4 bases and at J to 4 bases, leaving 6 bases not matched to a gene. The CDR3 has 16 amino acids. CDR3 region: CASSSASGRSYNEQFF. The CDR3 region has the DNA TGTGCCAGCAGCTCGGCTAGCGGGAGGAGTTACAATGAGCAGTTCTTC.

A note on this clonotype: This clone may be a read error of a much larger clone one base away. Here the CDR3 reads CASSLQGGVLLLNTGELFF. The CDR3 DNA follows: TGTGCCAGCAGCTTACAGGGCGGCGTGCTACTGCTAAACACCGGGGAGCTGTTTTTT. This chain connects TRBV7-9 to TRBJ2-2; tentative D call: TRBD1 (5 bases). The V gene's germline CDR1 is SEHNR and CDR2 FQNEAQ (reference sequence). The length of the CDR3 is 19 residues. V lost 2 bases, J lost 2 bases, and 21 bases lay in between.

The rearrangement links TRBV6-6 to TRBJ2-6; D may be TRBD2 (6 bases). Trimming pared 10 bases from V and 1 base from J, leaving 20 bases between. Germline V gives CDR1 MNHNY, CDR2 SVGAGI (reference sequence). There are 17 residues in the CDR3. CDR3 loop: CANSPRTTSSGANVLTF. CDR3 bases: TGTGCCAACAGCCCCAGGACTACCAGTTCTGGGGCCAACGTCCTGACTTTC.

This clonotype appeared many times. The chain couples TRBV28 to TRBJ1-2; 7 nucleotides match TRBD1. From germline, CDR1 is MDHEN and CDR2 SYDVKM. CDR3 length: 13 amino acids. Trimming at V came to 7 bases and at J to 4 bases, leaving 6 bases not matched to a gene. CDR3 nucleotide sequence: TGTGCCAGCATTACCGACAGGGCCTATGGCTACACCTTC. It specifies CASITDRAYGYTF.

This chain joins TRBV5-1 and TRBJ2-1, with D perhaps TRBD1 or TRBD2 (6 bases each). Germline V gene data show CDR1 as SGHRS and CDR2 as YFSETQ. The V end was cut by 0 bases, the J end by 9 bases, with 13 bases between. The length of the CDR3 is 14 residues. The CDR3 spells CASSLATGASEQFF. Written as DNA, the CDR3 is TGCGCCAGCAGCTTGGCTACGGGGGCGAGTGAGCAGTTCTTC.

Judged by abundance, this clonotype is medium-sized. J is TRBJ2-2 and V is TRBV4-2; 7 nucleotides line up with TRBD1. This CDR3 is built from 16 residues. The junction had 7 bases not matched to a gene; V was cut back by 4 bases and J by 2 bases. Germline V gene data show CDR1 as LGHNA and CDR2 as YNFKEQ. The CDR3 nucleotides read TGTGCCAGCAGCCCGCGAGGGGACAGCAACACCGGGGAGCTGTTTTTT. Protein product: CASSPRGDSNTGELFF.

This rearrangement joins TRBV6-2 or TRBV6-3 to TRBJ2-7; D possibly corresponds to TRBD2 (6 bases). Germline values: CDR1 MNHEY, CDR2 SVGEGT. This CDR3 has 13 residues. CDR3 amino acids: CVSSRGLLYEQYF. CDR3 DNA: TGTGTCAGTAGTAGGGGACTTCTATACGAGCAGTACTTC.

The V and J genes are TRBV29-1 and TRBJ2-7, with D perhaps matching TRBD2 (5 bases). Germline assignment: CDR1 SQVTM and CDR2 ANQGSEA. CDR3 length equals 12 residues. V lost 8 bases and J 7 bases, leaving 18 bases between the germline ends. The CDR3 DNA reads TGCAGCCTTGGAGACCCCGGGAATGAGCAGTACTTC. It translates to CSLGDPGNEQYF.

Points on this clonotype: The junction does not match germline at one end; this may be a read error. This chain joins TRBV4-2 and TRBJ2-1; TRBD2 might be the D (6 bases). The CDR3 has 12 amino acids. The V gene's germline CDR1 is LGHNA and CDR2 YNFKEQ. DNA of the CDR3: TGTGTCAGCGGGCGGAGGGTAAATGAGCAGTTCTTC. Protein: CVSGRRVNEQFF.